One sample yielded the 25 T cell receptor beta chains listed below, sequenced in a study of PD-1 blockade in classical Hodgkin lymphoma. Assay: immunoSEQ multiplex PCR; the TCRdb copy retains only in-frame clones and omits some. The top ten hold about a tenth of the sample, which has more than 40,000 clones, roughly 86% seen once. Brentuximab vedotin exposure varied, and every patient relapsed after autologous stem cell transplantation. This specimen consisted of peripheral blood mononuclear cells (PBMCs), obtained at baseline. The source of these receptors is a human donor with classical Hodgkin lymphoma.

V is TRBV28 and J is TRBJ2-5; 9 bases align to TRBD2. This CDR3 comprises 14 residues. Trimming removed 7 bases from V and 1 base from J; junction bases left unmatched: 4. CDR1 and CDR2 (germline): MDHEN, SYDVKM. CDR3: CASKGLASQETQYF. The DNA of the CDR3 is TGTGCCAGCAAGGGACTAGCCTCCCAAGAGACCCAGTACTTC.

The chain employs TRBV6-6 and TRBJ1-1; D gene uncertain. V lost 7 bases and J 6 bases, leaving 15 bases between the germline ends. Germline-derived CDR1 and CDR2 are MNHNY and SVGAGI (reference sequence). This CDR3 is built from 13 residues. CDR3: CASTTGPAAEAFF. CDR3 bases: TGTGCCAGCACCACCGGCCCGGCGGCTGAAGCTTTCTTT.

The chain recombines TRBV28 with TRBJ1-5, with TRBD1 matching over 10 bases. This CDR3 region has 15 residues. Per the germline V gene, CDR1 is MDHEN and CDR2 is SYDVKM. Losses at the gene ends were 3 bases for V and 3 bases for J; bases not matched to a gene: 2. CDR3 nucleotides: TGTGCCAGCAGTTTGGGGACAGGGGACAATCAGCCCCAGCATTTT. Translating gives CASSLGTGDNQPQHF. The entire variable domain, with the rest obtained from reference TRBV28 and TRBJ1-5, is as follows: DVKVTQSSRYLVKRTGEKVFLECVQDMDHENMFWYRQDPGLGLRLIYFSYDVKMKEKGDIPEGYSVSREKKERFSLILESASTNQTSMYLCASSLGTGDNQPQHFGDGTRLSIL.

CDR3 loop: CASSELAGTYEQYF. DNA for the CDR3: TGTGCCAGCAGTGAGCTAGCGGGAACCTACGAGCAGTACTTC. The V call is TRBV25-1, the J call TRBJ2-7; 9 nucleotides agree with TRBD2. CDR3 length equals 14 residues. The junction had 2 bases not matched to a gene; V was cut back by 3 bases and J by 2 bases. CDR1 is MGHDK, CDR2 SYGVNS, per germline.

The gene calls are TRBV25-1 and TRBJ2-5, with TRBD2 matching over 10 bases. CDR3 size: 15 residues. The V and J ends lost 8 bases and 5 bases, in that order; junction bases with no gene match: 11. CDR1 is MGHDK, CDR2 SYGVNS, per germline. This chain's CDR3 is CASSVRGLARETQYF. The DNA for the CDR3 is TGTGCCAGCTCCGTGAGGGGACTAGCGAGGGAGACCCAGTACTTC. The whole variable domain, filled in from reference TRBV25-1 and TRBJ2-5, reads EADIYQTPRYLVIGTGKKITLECSQTMGHDKMYWYQQDPGMELHLIHYSYGVNSTEKGDLSSESTVSRIRTEHFPLTLESARPSHTSQYLCASSVRGLARETQYFGPGTRLLVL.

V usage is TRBV5-4 and J usage is TRBJ1-5; no clear D gene. V was trimmed by 4 bases and J by 3 bases, leaving 14 bases between them. There are 15 residues in the CDR3. In germline, CDR1 is SGHNT, CDR2 YYREEE (reference sequence). The CDR3 DNA reads TGTGCCAGCAGCCACCTCAACGAACCCAATCAGCCCCAGCATTTT. Residues: CASSHLNEPNQPQHF.

This clone was detected only a few times. Distinct nucleotide sequences in the sample also encode this CDR3. The rearrangement uses TRBV9 and TRBJ2-7; TRBD1 matches at 8 bases. The CDR3 sequence is 14 residues long. The ends lost 0 bases at V and 2 bases at J; junction bases unmatched: 1. Germline-derived CDR1 and CDR2 are SGDLS and YYNGEE. CDR3 in amino acids: CASSVGQGTYEQYF. The CDR3 DNA follows: TGTGCCAGCAGCGTAGGACAGGGGACCTACGAGCAGTACTTC.

This chain joins TRBV5-1 and TRBJ1-4; tentatively, D is TRBD1 (6 bases). V lost 2 bases, J lost 4 bases, and 12 bases lay in between. Germline loops: CDR1 SGHRS, CDR2 YFSETQ. The CDR3 is made up of 15 amino acids. CDR3 coding DNA: TGCGCCAGCAGCTTTGAGGGACACCGTAATGAAAAACTGTTTTTT. Its translation: CASSFEGHRNEKLFF.

This chain connects TRBV5-6 to TRBJ1-2, with D maybe TRBD1 (6 bases). CDR1 is SGHDT and CDR2 is YYEEEE in the germline V gene. The CDR3 is 13 amino acids. Between the trimmed V and J ends, which lost 4 bases and 2 bases, there was a span of 9 bases. The CDR3 region is CASSRDNNYGYTF. The DNA for the CDR3 is TGTGCCAGCAGCCGGGACAACAACTATGGCTACACCTTC.

The DNA for the CDR3 is TGTGCCAGCAGTGGCCCATTCGCCAAAAACATTCAGTACTTC. Residues: CASSGPFAKNIQYF. This rearrangement joins TRBV25-1 to TRBJ2-4; no clear D gene. This CDR3 comprises 14 residues. V lost 4 bases to trimming and J lost 1 base, with 8 bases between them. CDR1 is MGHDK, CDR2 SYGVNS, per germline.

J is TRBJ1-4 and V is TRBV2; 8 bases line up with TRBD1. Unmatched junction bases numbered 8, after V lost 7 bases and J lost 7 bases. Germline CDR1 reads SNHLY; CDR2 reads FYNNEI. This CDR3 has 14 amino acids. Here the CDR3 reads CASTPDRGGEKLFF. CDR3 nucleotides: TGTGCCAGCACCCCTGACAGGGGAGGTGAAAAACTGTTTTTT.

The J gene is TRBJ2-7, the V gene TRBV19; D possibly corresponds to TRBD2 (5 bases). This CDR3 spans 15 amino acids. V lost 0 bases to trimming and J lost 2 bases, with 11 bases between them. From germline, CDR1 is LNHDA and CDR2 SQIVND (reference sequence). The CDR3 spells CASSIDTGVTYEQYF. The CDR3 DNA follows: TGTGCCAGTAGTATAGACACCGGGGTTACCTACGAGCAGTACTTC. The full variable domain, completed using reference TRBV19 and TRBJ2-7, is DGGITQSPKYLFRKEGQNVTLSCEQNLNHDAMYWYRQDPGQGLRLIYYSQIVNDFQKGDIAEGYSVSREKKESFPLTVTSAQKNPTAFYLCASSIDTGVTYEQYFGPGTRLTVT.

The chain links TRBV7-7 to TRBJ2-2, with D maybe TRBD1 (5 bases). The V end was cut by 1 base, the J end by 2 bases, with 8 bases between. This CDR3 contains 15 residues. The V gene's germline CDR1 is SSHAT and CDR2 FNYEAQ (reference sequence). The DNA of the CDR3 is TGTGCCAGCAGCTTAGGACAGTTTAACACCGGGGAGCTGTTTTTT. Protein sequence: CASSLGQFNTGELFF.

The CDR3 bases are TGTGCCATCGGCCCCGGGGACAGGGATAATTCACCCCTCCACTTT. Its protein is CAIGPGDRDNSPLHF. The chain carries TRBV10-3 and TRBJ1-6, with 9 bases identical to TRBD1. The V gene's germline CDR1 is ENHRY and CDR2 SYGVKD. The CDR3 is 15 amino acids. V trimming: 8 bases; J trimming: 5 bases; junction bases outside the gene matches: 7.

CDR3 sequence (DNA): TGTGCCAGCTCACGAGACCGGGACACATCTCAGCCCCAGCATTTT. This codes for CASSRDRDTSQPQHF. This chain uses TRBV18 with TRBJ1-5; perhaps TRBD1 as D (6 bases). CDR1 and CDR2 from the germline V gene are KGHSH and LQKENI. V lost 4 bases and J lost 6, with 16 bases in between. CDR3 length equals 15 residues.

V gene TRBV7-6 combines with J gene TRBJ2-3; 8 nucleotides match TRBD2. The V segment lost 3 bases and the J segment 2 bases; nucleotides outside the gene matches: 1. CDR3 length: 14 residues. The germline V gene has CDR1 SGHVS and CDR2 FNYEAQ. In DNA form, the CDR3 reads TGTGCCAGCAGCTTGCGGGGGGACACAGATACGCAGTATTTT. It yields the protein CASSLRGDTDTQYF. Supplemented by reference TRBV7-6 and TRBJ2-3, the full variable domain reads GAGVSQSPRYKVTKRGQDVALRCDPISGHVSLYWYRQALGQGPEFLTYFNYEAQQDKSGLPNDRFSAERPEGSISTLTIQRTEQRDSAMYRCASSLRGDTDTQYFGPGTRLTVL.

This chain links TRBV18 with TRBJ1-5; D unclear. The germline V and J ends were trimmed by 2 bases and 5 bases, with 22 bases remaining between them. Looked up from germline, CDR1 is KGHSH and CDR2 is LQKENI. The CDR3 consists of 18 residues. The CDR3 DNA reads as TGTGCCAGCTCACCAGCGAGGTCCAGACCGCCCTTATATCAGCCCCAGCATTTT. Translation gives CASSPARSRPPLYQPQHF.

This clone appeared once. The CDR3 nucleotides are TGTGCCAGCAGCGGGGACGGTTCTCTGGTGGCCAACGTCCTGACTTTC. It encodes CASSGDGSLVANVLTF. V usage is TRBV2 and J usage is TRBJ2-6, with D tentatively TRBD1 or TRBD2 (5 bases each). CDR1 and CDR2 (germline): SNHLY, FYNNEI. V lost 6 bases, J lost 6 bases, and 18 bases lay in between. This CDR3 has 16 amino acids.

The chain carries TRBV5-4 and TRBJ2-5; TRBD2 aligns across 15 bases. Trimming at V came to 1 base and at J to 11 bases, leaving 15 bases not matched to a gene. CDR3 size: 18 residues. Germline CDR1 is SGHNT and CDR2 is YYREEE (reference sequence). The CDR3 here is CASSLPGLAGGPSGEQYF. The CDR3 DNA is TGTGCCAGCAGCTTGCCTGGACTAGCGGGAGGGCCCTCGGGTGAGCAGTACTTC.

The chain employs TRBV11-2 and TRBJ2-1; no firm D call. This CDR3 is built from 16 residues. Trimming shortened V by 7 bases and J by 1 base, and 17 bases separated the two germline ends. Germline V gene sequence: CDR1 SGHAT, CDR2 FQNNGV. In nucleotides, the CDR3 is TGTGCCAGCACTATCGACTTGCCGGCATCCTACAATGAGCAGTTCTTC. The encoded protein is CASTIDLPASYNEQFF.

The rearrangement links TRBV19 to TRBJ2-3; D is unresolved. Germline CDR1 is LNHDA and CDR2 is SQIVND (reference sequence). The CDR3 extends over 14 amino acids. Trimming shortened V by 5 bases and J by 1 base, and 10 bases separated the two germline ends. Here the CDR3 DNA reads TGTGCCAGTAGTCTCTCCCTCGGCACAGATACGCAGTATTTT. Encoded protein: CASSLSLGTDTQYF.

This sequence joins TRBV5-1 and TRBJ2-5; tentatively, D is TRBD1 or TRBD2 (6 bases each). The CDR3 length is 13 residues. The germline V and J ends were trimmed by 1 base and 5 bases, with 9 bases remaining between them. Germline CDR1 and CDR2: SGHRS and YFSETQ. The CDR3 sequence is CASSLWRGETQYF. As DNA, the CDR3 is TGCGCCAGCAGCTTGTGGAGGGGGGAGACCCAGTACTTC.

This clone was picked up a small number of times. The J gene is TRBJ1-3, the V gene TRBV9; 11 nucleotides line up with TRBD1. Germline-derived CDR1 and CDR2 are SGDLS and YYNGEE. Trimming at V came to 0 bases and at J to 8 bases, leaving 7 bases not matched to a gene. The CDR3 is made up of 16 amino acids. The CDR3 DNA reads as TGTGCCAGCAGCGTAGCCGTCGGACAGGGGGCGGACACCATATATTTT. Residues: CASSVAVGQGADTIYF. The full variable domain, in which reference TRBV9 and TRBJ1-3 provide the parts outside the CDR3, is DSGVTQTPKHLITATGQRVTLRCSPRSGDLSVYWYQQSLDQGLQFLIQYYNGEERAKGNILERFSAQQFPDLHSELNLSSLELGDSALYFCASSVAVGQGADTIYFGEGSWLTVV.

The DNA of the CDR3 is TGTGCCAGCAGCCATCCCGAGGGGGGCTACACCTTC. Amino acid sequence: CASSHPEGGYTF. This chain connects TRBV14 to TRBJ1-2; weak D call: TRBD1 (5 bases). CDR1 and CDR2 (germline): SGHDN, FVKESK. Between the trimmed V and J ends, which lost 3 bases and 8 bases, there was a span of 10 bases. This CDR3 region has 12 residues.

There are a few counts of this clone. The chain carries TRBV5-1 and TRBJ1-2, with no clear D. With 7 bases removed from V and 2 bases from J, the gap between germline ends came to 18 bases. The CDR3 extends over 15 amino acids. Germline V lookup: CDR1 SGHRS, CDR2 YFSETQ. In DNA, the CDR3 is TGCGCCAGCGGGGTAGTAGCGGGCAGGAACTATGGCTACACCTTC. This translates into CASGVVAGRNYGYTF. Full variable domain (remainder filled in from reference TRBV5-1 and TRBJ1-2): KAGVTQTPRYLIKTRGQQVTLSCSPISGHRSVSWYQQTPGQGLQFLFEYFSETQRNKGNFPGRFSGRQFSNSRSEMNVSTLELGDSALYLCASGVVAGRNYGYTFGSGTRLTVV.